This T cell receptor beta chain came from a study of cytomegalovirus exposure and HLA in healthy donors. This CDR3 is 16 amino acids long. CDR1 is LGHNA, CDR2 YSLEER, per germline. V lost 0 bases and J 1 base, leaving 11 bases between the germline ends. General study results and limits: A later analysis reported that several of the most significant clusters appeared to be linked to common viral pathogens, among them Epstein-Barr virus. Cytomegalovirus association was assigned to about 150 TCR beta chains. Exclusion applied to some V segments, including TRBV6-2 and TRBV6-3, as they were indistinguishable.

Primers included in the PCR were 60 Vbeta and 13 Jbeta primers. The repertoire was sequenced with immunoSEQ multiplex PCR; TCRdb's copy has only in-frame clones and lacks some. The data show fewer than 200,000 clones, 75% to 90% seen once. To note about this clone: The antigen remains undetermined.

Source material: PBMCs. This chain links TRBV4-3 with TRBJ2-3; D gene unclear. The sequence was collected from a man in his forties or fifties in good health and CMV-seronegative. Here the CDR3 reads CASSQEPFLGTDTQYF. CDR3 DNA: TGCGCCAGCAGCCAAGAGCCCTTTTTAGGCACAGATACGCAGTATTTT.